This T cell receptor (beta chain) comes out of a study of cytomegalovirus exposure and HLA in healthy donors. Generated by immunoSEQ multiplex PCR, the TCRdb table keeps only in-frame clones and is missing some. The sample includes 90,000 or so clones, 96% of them seen just once. From germline, CDR1 is SNHLY and CDR2 FYNNEI. This CDR3 has 14 amino acids. The trim removed 5 bases at V and 6 bases at J, leaving 8 bases unmatched. This chain joins TRBV2 and TRBJ1-1; 8 bases are shared with TRBD1. This clonotype originated in a man younger than 35 in good health and CMV-seronegative. Sequencing was done on a sample of PBMCs. The CDR3 sequence: CASSPTGGRPEAFF. The CDR3, as DNA: TGTGCCAGCAGTCCCACAGGGGGAAGGCCTGAAGCTTTCTTT.